What follows is one T cell receptor beta chain and its context. Germline CDR1 is MNHNY and CDR2 is SVGAGI (reference sequence). V shed 6 bases and J shed 4 bases, with 16 bases lying between them. The CDR3 extends over 14 amino acids. This sample was taken from a study of blood T cell repertoires in COVID-19. Overall study context: From the United States, Italy and Spain came samples of acute and convalescent COVID-19.

The repertoire was sequenced with immunoSEQ multiplex PCR; TCRdb's copy has only in-frame clones and lacks some. The data hold roughly 190,000 clones, with 65% to 85% observed a single time. Recovered participants had two consecutive negative NP/OP PCR tests, healthcare professional clearance, or symptom resolution. The specimen was PBMCs or T cells enriched from blood (not recorded which). The source is a woman in her 30s who had recovered from COVID-19. V is TRBV6-6 and J is TRBJ2-7, with a possible D match to TRBD2 (6 bases). The CDR3 is CASRERGGLYEQYF. The CDR3 DNA sequence: TGTGCCAGCAGAGAAAGGGGAGGCCTGTACGAGCAGTACTTC.